This entry is about one T cell receptor (beta chain). The authors' processing: Nucleated cell counts were estimated from reference gene primer amplification. TCRdb's copy holds only in-frame clones and misses some; the assay was immunoSEQ multiplex PCR. The DNA was the basis for D and trimming; V, J and clone size are from that table. The table records 280,000 or so clones, 87% of them present only once. The data were obtained in a study of blood T cell repertoires in COVID-19. Study summary: PBMCs, B-cell-depleted T cells, or T cells were the source of the cDNA or gDNA that made up the material.

Participants spanned ages roughly 18 to 90 years and resided in 20 to 30 US areas. Between the trimmed V and J ends, which lost 0 bases and 5 bases, there was a span of 7 bases. This CDR3 comprises 13 residues. Germline V lookup: CDR1 LGHDT, CDR2 YNNKEL (reference sequence). Sequences were obtained from PBMCs or T cells enriched from blood (not recorded which). This TCR derives from a woman aged 40 to 50 who had recovered from COVID-19. The chain links TRBV3-1 (or the pseudogene TRBV3-2) to TRBJ1-2; D call uncertain. The DNA for the CDR3 is TGTGCCAGCAGCCAAGATCTTAGTTATGGCTACACCTTC. This sequence encodes CASSQDLSYGYTF.